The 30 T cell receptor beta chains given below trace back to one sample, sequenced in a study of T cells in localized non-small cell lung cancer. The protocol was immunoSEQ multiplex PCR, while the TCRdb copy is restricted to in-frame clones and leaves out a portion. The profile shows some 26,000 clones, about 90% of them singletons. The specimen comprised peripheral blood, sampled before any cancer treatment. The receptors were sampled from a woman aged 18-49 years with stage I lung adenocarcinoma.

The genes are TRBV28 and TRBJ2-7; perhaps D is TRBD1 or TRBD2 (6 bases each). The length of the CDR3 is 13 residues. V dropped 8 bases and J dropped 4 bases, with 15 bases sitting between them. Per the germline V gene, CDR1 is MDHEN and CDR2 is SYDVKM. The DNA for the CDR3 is TGTGCCAGCGAGGTCCGGGGGCGATACGAGCAGTACTTC. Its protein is CASEVRGRYEQYF. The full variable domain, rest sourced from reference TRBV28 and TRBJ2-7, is DVKVTQSSRYLVKRTGEKVFLECVQDMDHENMFWYRQDPGLGLRLIYFSYDVKMKEKGDIPEGYSVSREKKERFSLILESASTNQTSMYLCASEVRGRYEQYFGPGTRLTVT.

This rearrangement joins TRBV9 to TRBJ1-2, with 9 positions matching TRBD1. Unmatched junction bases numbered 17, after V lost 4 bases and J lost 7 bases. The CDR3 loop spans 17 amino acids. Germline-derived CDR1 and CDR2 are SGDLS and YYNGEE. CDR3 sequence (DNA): TGTGCCAGCAGCTTACAGGGGGCGTTCCCCCCCCCTCTTGGCTACACCTTC. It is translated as CASSLQGAFPPPLGYTF.

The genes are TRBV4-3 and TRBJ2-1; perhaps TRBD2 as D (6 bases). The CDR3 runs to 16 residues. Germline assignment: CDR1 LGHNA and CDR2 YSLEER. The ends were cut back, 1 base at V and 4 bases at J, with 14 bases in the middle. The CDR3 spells CASSQGSGRGYNEQFF. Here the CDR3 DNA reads TGCGCCAGCAGCCAAGGGTCGGGCCGGGGGTACAATGAGCAGTTCTTC.

The CDR3 here is CATSLNGGSNQPQHF. The CDR3 DNA sequence: TGTGCCACCAGCTTGAACGGCGGAAGCAATCAGCCCCAGCATTTT. This rearrangement joins TRBV15 to TRBJ1-5; D ambiguous. The CDR3 contains 15 residues. V lost 5 bases, J lost 1 base, and 12 bases lay in between. Germline loops: CDR1 LNHNV, CDR2 YYDKDF (reference sequence).

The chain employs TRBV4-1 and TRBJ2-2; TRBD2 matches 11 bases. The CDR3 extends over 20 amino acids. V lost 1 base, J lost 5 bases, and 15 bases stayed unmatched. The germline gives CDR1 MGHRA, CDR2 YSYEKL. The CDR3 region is CASSQVLTSGIIQGTGELFF. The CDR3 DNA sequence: TGCGCCAGCAGCCAAGTTTTGACTAGCGGGATTATCCAGGGGACCGGGGAGCTGTTTTTT.

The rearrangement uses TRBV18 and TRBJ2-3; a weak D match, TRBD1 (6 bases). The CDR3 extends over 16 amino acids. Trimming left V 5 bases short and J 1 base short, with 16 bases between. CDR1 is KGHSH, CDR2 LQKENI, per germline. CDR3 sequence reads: CASSAAGRGGTDTQYF. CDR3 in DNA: TGTGCCAGCTCAGCGGCAGGCAGGGGTGGCACAGATACGCAGTATTTT.

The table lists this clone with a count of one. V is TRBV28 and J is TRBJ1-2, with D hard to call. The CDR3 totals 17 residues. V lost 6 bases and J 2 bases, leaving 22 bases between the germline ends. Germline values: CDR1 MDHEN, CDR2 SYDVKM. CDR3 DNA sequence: TGTGCCAGCAGCGAGATTCGTAAGACCGACCTCAACTATGGCTACACCTTC. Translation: CASSEIRKTDLNYGYTF.

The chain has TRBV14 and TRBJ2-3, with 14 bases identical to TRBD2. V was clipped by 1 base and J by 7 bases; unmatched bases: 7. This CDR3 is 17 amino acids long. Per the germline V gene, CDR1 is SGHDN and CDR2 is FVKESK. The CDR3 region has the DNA TGTGCCAGCAGCCAAGGAAGACTAGCGGGAGGGCCGAATACGCAGTATTTT. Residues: CASSQGRLAGGPNTQYF.

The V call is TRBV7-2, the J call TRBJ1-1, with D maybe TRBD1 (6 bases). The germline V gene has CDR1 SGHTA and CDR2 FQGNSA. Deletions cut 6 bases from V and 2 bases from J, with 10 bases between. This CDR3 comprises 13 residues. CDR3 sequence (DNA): TGTGCCAGCAGTTTACAGGGTAACACTGAAGCTTTCTTT. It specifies CASSLQGNTEAFF.

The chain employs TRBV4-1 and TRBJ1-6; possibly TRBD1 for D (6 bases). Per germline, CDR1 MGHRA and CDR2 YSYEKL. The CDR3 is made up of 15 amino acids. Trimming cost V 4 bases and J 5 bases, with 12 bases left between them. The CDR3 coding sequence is TGCGCCAGCAGCCTTTGGACAGCTGATAATTCACCCCTCCACTTT. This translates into CASSLWTADNSPLHF.

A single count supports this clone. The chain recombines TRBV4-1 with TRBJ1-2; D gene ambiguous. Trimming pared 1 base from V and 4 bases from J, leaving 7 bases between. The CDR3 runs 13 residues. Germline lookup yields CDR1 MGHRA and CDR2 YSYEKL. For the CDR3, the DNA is TGCGCCAGCAGCCAAGCATACACCTATGGCTACACCTTC. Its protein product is CASSQAYTYGYTF.

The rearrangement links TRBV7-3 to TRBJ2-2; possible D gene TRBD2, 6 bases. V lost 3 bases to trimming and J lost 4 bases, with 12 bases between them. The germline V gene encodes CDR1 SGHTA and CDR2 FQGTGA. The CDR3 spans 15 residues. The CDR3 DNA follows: TGTGCCAGCAGCTTTTTCGGAGGGAGCACCGGGGAGCTGTTTTTT. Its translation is CASSFFGGSTGELFF.

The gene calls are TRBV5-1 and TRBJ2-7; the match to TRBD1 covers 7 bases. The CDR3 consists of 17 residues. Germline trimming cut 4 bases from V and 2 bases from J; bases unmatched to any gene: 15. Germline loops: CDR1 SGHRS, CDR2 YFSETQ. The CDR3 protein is CASSLHLKTGLTYEQYF. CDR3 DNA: TGCGCCAGCAGCCTACACCTTAAGACAGGGCTAACCTACGAGCAGTACTTC.

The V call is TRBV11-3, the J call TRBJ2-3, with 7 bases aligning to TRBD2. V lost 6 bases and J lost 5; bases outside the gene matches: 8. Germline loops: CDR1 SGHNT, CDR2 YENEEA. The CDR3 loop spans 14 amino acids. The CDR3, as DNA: TGTGCCAGCAGTCCGCTGGGGGAGGGAGATACGCAGTATTTT. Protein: CASSPLGEGDTQYF.

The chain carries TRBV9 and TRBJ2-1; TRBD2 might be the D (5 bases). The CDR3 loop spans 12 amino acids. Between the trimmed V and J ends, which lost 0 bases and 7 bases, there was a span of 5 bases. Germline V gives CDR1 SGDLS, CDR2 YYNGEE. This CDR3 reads CASSVAGNEQFF. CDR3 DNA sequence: TGTGCCAGCAGCGTAGCGGGGAATGAGCAGTTCTTC.

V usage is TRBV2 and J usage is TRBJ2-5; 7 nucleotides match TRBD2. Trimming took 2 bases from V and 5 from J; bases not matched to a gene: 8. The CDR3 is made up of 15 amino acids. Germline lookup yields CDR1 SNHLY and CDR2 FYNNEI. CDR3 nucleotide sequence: TGTGCCAGCAGTGAATTTGGACTAGTGGCGGAGACCCAGTACTTC. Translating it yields CASSEFGLVAETQYF.

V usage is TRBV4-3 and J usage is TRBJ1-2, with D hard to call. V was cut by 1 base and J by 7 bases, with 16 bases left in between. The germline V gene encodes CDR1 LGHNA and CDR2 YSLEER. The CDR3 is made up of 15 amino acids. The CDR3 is CASSQGRQWVGGYTF. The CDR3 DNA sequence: TGCGCCAGCAGCCAAGGTCGGCAGTGGGTTGGTGGCTACACCTTC.

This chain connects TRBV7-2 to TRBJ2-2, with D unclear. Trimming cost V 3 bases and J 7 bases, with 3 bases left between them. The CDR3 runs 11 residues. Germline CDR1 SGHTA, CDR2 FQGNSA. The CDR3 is CASSLVGELFF. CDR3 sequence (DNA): TGTGCCAGCAGCTTGGTCGGGGAGCTGTTTTTT.

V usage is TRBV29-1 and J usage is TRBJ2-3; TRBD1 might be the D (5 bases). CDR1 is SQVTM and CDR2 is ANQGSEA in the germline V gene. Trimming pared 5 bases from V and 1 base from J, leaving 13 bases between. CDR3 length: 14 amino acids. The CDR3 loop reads CSVLGLWGTDTQYF. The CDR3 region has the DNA TGCAGCGTTTTGGGGCTCTGGGGCACAGATACGCAGTATTTT.

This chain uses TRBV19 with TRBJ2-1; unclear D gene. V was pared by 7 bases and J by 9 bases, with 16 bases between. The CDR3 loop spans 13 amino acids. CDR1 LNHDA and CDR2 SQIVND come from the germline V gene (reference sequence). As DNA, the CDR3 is TGTGCCAGTACCCTCGGGCAGTTCGGTGAGCAGTTCTTC. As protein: CASTLGQFGEQFF.

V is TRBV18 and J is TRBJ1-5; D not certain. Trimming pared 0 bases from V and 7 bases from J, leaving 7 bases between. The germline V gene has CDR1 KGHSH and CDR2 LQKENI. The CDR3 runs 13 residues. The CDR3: CASSPPVGQPQHF. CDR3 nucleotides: TGTGCCAGCTCACCACCGGTGGGACAGCCCCAGCATTTT.

The CDR3 spells CASSATRNEQYF. CDR3 bases: TGTGCCAGCAGCGCAACGAGGAACGAGCAGTACTTC. The V gene is TRBV14, the J gene TRBJ2-7; D remains unclear. V lost 5 bases, J lost 5 bases, and 10 bases lay in between. Germline-derived CDR1 and CDR2 are SGHDN and FVKESK. This CDR3 is built from 12 residues.

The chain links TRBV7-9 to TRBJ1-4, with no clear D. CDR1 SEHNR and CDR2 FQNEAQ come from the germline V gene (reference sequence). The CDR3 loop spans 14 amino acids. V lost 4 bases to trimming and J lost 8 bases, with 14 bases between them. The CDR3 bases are TGTGCCAGCAGCTACATCGCCCGGTCGGAAAAACTGTTTTTT. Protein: CASSYIARSEKLFF.

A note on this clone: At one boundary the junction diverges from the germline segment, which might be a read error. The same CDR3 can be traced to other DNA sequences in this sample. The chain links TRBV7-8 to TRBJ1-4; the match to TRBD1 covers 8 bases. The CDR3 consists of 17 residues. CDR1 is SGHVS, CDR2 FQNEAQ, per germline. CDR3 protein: CASSLDVRTGIGEKLFF. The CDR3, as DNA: TGCGCCAGCAGCTTAGACGTAAGGACAGGGATCGGTGAAAAACTGTTTTTT.

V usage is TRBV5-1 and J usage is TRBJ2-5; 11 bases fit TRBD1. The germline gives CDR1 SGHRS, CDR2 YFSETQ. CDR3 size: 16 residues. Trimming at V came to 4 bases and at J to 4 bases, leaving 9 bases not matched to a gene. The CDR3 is CASSPRTGGLGETQYF. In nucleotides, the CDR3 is TGCGCCAGCAGCCCCCGGACAGGGGGCTTGGGAGAGACCCAGTACTTC.

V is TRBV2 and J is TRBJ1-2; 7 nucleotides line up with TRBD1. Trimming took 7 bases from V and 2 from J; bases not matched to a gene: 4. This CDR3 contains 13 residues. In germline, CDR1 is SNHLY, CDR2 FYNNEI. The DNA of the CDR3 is TGTGCCAGCAATCCCAGGGGGAACTATGGCTACACCTTC. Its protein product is CASNPRGNYGYTF.

The CDR3 loop reads CASSLGGHNEQFF. The CDR3 nucleotides read TGTGCCAGCAGCTTAGGAGGCCACAATGAGCAGTTCTTC. The chain couples TRBV7-2 to TRBJ2-1; D remains ambiguous. The CDR3 length is 13 residues. Germline V gene lookup returns CDR1 SGHTA and CDR2 FQGNSA. The V and J ends lost 1 base and 5 bases respectively, with 6 bases between them. Based on the CDR3 plus reference TRBV7-2 and TRBJ2-1, the full variable domain is GAGVSQSPSNKVTEKGKDVELRCDPISGHTALYWYRQSLGQGLEFLIYFQGNSAPDKSGLPSDRFSAERTGGSVSTLTIQRTQQEDSAVYLCASSLGGHNEQFFGPGTRLTVL.

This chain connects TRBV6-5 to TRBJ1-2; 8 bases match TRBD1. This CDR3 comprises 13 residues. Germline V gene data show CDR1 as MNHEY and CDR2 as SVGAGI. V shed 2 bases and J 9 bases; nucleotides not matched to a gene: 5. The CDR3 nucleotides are TGTGCCAGCAGTTACGCATGGGACAGGAGCTACACCTTC. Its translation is CASSYAWDRSYTF.

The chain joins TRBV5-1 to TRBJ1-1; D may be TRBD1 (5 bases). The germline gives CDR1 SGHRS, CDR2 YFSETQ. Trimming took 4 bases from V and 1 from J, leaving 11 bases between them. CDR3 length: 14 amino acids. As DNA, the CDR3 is TGCGCCAGCAGCCCACGACAGCAGAACACTGAAGCTTTCTTT. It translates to CASSPRQQNTEAFF. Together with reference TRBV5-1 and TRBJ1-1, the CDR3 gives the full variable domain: KAGVTQTPRYLIKTRGQQVTLSCSPISGHRSVSWYQQTPGQGLQFLFEYFSETQRNKGNFPGRFSGRQFSNSRSEMNVSTLELGDSALYLCASSPRQQNTEAFFGQGTRLTVV.

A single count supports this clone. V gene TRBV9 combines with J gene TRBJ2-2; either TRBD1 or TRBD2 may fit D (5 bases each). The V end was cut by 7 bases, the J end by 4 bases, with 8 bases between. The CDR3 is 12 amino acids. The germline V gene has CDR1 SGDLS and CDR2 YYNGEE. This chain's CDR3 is CASGGSTGELFF. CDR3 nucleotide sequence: TGTGCCAGCGGGGGTAGCACCGGGGAGCTGTTTTTT. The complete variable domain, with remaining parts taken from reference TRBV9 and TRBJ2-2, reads DSGVTQTPKHLITATGQRVTLRCSPRSGDLSVYWYQQSLDQGLQFLIQYYNGEERAKGNILERFSAQQFPDLHSELNLSSLELGDSALYFCASGGSTGELFFGEGSRLTVL.